This T cell receptor beta chain emerged from a study of T cells in Graves' hyperthyroidism and ophthalmopathy. In the study overall: Peripheral blood specimens were obtained at initial diagnosis, prior to any treatment. Broader study findings: Most clonotypes expanded in thyroid above 0.001 were likewise present in blood.

The V and J ends lost 3 bases and 4 bases respectively, with 8 bases between them. Germline V lookup: CDR1 DFQATT, CDR2 SNEGSKA (reference sequence). This CDR3 comprises 12 residues. Exclusions: uncontrolled infection, other autoimmune disease, pregnancy, lactation. Fresh peripheral blood, about 9.3 ml, yielded the PBMCs. The source material, RNA transcripts, was used to amplify TCR beta CDR3 regions. The primer set for the first-round RT-PCR of the TCR CDR3 was HTBI. TCRdb re-called the multiplex PCR reads through MiXCR, storing one row per CDR3 protein. This sample has 250,000 to 300,000 distinct CDR3 sequences, with around 15% found just once. This clonotype was recorded many times. The antigen remains undetermined.

The source is a woman aged 40 to 49 with Graves' hyperthyroidism. The rearrangement links TRBV20-1 to TRBJ2-3, with D possibly matching TRBD2 (5 bases). Sequencing was carried out using blood. CDR3 residues: CSARGVSDTQYF. The CDR3 bases are TGCAGTGCTAGGGGAGTATCAGATACGCAGTATTTT.